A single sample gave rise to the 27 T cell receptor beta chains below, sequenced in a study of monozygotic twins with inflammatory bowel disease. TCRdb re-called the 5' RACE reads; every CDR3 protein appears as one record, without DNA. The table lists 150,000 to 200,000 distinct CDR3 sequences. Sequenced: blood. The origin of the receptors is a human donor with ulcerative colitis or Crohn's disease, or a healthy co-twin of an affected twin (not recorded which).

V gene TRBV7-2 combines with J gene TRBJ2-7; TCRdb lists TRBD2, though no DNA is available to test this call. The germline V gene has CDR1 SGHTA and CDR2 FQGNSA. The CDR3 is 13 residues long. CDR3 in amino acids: CASSLDLAGGPDF.

The chain's CDR3 is CASSPSGGVTNTIYF. This rearrangement joins TRBV7-2 to TRBJ1-3. The CDR3 totals 15 residues. Germline-derived CDR1 and CDR2 are SGHTA and FQGNSA.

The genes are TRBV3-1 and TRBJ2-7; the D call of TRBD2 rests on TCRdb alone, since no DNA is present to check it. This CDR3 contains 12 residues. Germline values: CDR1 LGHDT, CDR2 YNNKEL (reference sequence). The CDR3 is CASSPTEGEQYF.

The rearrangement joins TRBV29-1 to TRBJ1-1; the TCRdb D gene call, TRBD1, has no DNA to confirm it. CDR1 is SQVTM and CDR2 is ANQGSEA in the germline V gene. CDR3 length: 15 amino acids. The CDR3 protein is CSVERQGKMNTEAFF.

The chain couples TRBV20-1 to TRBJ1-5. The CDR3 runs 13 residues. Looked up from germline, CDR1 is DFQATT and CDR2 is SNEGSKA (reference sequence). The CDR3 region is CSAKDGLLKPQHF.

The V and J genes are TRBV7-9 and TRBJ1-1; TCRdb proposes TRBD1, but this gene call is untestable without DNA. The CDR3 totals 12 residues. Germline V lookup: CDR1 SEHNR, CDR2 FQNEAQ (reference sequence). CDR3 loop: CASTPGAAEAFF.

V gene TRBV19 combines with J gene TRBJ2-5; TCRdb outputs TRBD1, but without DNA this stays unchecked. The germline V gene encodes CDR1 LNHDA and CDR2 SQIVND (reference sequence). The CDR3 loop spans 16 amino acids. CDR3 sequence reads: CASSLGSGQEQETQYF.

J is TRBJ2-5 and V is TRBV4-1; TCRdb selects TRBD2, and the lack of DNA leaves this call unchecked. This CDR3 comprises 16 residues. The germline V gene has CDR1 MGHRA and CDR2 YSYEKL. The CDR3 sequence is CASSQGGAGPQETQYF.

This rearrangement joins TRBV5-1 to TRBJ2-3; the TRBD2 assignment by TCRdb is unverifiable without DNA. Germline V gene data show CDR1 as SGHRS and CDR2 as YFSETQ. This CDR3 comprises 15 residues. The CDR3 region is CASGEIAGGRDTQYF.

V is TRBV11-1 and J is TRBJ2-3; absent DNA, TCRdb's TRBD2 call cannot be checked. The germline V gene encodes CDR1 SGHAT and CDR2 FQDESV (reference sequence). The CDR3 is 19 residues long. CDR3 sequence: CASSARARSSGISTDTQYF.

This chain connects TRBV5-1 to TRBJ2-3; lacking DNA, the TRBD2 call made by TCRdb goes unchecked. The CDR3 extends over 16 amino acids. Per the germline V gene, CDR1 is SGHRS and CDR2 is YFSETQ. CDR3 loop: CASSFRLADPADTQYF.

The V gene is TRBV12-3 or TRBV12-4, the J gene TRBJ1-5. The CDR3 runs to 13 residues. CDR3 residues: CTSSAIGNQPQHF.

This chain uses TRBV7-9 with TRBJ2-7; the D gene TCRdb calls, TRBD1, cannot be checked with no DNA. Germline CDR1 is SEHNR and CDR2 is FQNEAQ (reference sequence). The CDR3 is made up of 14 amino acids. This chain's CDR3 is CASSSQGINYEQYF.

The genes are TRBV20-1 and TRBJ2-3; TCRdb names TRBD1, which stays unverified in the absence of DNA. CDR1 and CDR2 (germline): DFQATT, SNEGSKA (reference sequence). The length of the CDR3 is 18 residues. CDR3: CSARLLQGQGENSDTQYF.

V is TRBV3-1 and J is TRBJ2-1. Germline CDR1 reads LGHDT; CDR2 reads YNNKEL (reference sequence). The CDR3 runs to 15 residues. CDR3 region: CASSQVISSNNEQFF.

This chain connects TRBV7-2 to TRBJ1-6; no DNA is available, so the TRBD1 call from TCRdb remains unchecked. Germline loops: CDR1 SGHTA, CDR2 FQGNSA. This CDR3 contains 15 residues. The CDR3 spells CASSLAGAVNSPLHF.

The CDR3 is CASSSRRARNEQFF. The chain couples TRBV6-5 to TRBJ2-1; TCRdb's D gene call, TRBD2, goes unchecked for lack of DNA. Germline CDR1 and CDR2: MNHEY and SVGAGI. The CDR3 consists of 14 residues.

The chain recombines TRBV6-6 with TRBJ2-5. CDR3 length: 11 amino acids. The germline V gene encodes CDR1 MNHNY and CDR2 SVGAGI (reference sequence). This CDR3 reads CASSFDVTQYF.

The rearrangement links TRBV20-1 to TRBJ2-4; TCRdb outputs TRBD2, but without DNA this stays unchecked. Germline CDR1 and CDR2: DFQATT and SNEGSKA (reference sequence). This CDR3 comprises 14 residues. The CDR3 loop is CSAVYTSALNIQYF.

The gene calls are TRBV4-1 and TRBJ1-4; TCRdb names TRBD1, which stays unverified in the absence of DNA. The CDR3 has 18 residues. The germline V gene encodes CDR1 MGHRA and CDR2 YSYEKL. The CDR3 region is CASSPHRTVGATNEKLFF.

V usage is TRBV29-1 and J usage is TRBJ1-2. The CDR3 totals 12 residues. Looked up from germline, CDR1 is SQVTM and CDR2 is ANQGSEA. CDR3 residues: CSVDQLNYGYTF.

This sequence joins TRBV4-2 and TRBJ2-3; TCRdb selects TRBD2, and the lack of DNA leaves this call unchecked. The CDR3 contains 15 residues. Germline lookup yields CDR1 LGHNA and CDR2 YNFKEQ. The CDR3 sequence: CASSLNPSGADTQYF.

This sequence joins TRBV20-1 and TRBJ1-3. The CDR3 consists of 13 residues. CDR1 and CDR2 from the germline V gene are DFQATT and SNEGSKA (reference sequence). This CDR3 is CSAPSHSGNTIYF.

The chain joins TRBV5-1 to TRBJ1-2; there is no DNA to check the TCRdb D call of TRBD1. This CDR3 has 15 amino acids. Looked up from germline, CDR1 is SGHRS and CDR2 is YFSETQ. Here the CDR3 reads CASSPSRQVNYGYTF.

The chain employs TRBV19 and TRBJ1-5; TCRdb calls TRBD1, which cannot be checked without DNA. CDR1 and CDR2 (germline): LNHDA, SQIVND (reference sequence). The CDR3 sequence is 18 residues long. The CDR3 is CASSAPQGRDLSNQPQHF.

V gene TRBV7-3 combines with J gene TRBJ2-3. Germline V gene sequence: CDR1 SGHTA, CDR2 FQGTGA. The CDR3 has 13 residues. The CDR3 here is CASSLQSTDTQYF.

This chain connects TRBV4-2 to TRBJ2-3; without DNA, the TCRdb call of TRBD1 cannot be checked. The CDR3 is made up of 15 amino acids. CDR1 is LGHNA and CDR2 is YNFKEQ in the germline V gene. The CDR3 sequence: CASSQGRGRTDTQYF.